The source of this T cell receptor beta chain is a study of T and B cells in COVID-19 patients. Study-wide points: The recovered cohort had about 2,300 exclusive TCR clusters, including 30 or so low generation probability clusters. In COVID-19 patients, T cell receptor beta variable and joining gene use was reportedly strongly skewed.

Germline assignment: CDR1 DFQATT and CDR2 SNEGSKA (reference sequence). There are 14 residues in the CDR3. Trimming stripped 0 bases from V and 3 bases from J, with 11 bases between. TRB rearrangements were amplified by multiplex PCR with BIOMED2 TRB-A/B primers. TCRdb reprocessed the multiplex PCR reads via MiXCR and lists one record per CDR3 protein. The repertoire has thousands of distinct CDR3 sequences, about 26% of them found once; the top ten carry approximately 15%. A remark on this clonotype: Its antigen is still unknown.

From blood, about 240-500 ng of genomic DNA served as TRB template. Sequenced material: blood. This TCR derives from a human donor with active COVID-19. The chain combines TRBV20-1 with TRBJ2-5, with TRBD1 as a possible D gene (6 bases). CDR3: CSARDLSGEETQYF. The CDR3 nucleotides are TGCAGTGCTAGAGATCTCTCAGGGGAAGAGACCCAGTACTTC.